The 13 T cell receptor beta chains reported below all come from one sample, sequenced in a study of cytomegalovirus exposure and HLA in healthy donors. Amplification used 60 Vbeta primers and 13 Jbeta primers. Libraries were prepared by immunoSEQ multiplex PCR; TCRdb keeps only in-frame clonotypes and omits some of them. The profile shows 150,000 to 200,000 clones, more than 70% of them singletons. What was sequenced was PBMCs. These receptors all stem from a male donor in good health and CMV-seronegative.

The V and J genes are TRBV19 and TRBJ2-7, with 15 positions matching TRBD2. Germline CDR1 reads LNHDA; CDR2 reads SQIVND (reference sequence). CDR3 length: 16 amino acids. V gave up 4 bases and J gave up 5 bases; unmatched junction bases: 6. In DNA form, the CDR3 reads TGTGCCAGTAGTACGGGACTAGCGGGAGGCGGCCACGAGCAGTACTTC. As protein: CASSTGLAGGGHEQYF.

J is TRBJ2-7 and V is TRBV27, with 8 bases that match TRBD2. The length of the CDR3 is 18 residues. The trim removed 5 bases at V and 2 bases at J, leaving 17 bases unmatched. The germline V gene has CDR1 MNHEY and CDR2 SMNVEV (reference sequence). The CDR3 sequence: CASSQRRVAGLGTYEQYF. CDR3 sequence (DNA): TGTGCCAGCAGTCAGAGACGAGTAGCGGGACTAGGGACCTACGAGCAGTACTTC.

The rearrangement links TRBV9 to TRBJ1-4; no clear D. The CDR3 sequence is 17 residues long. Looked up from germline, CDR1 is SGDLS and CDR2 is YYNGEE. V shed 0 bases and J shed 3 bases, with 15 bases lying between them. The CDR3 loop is CASSVEGGTTANEKLFF. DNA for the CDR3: TGTGCCAGCAGCGTAGAAGGCGGCACGACGGCTAATGAAAAACTGTTTTTT.

CDR3: CASSAGGDVNEQFF. The CDR3 DNA sequence: TGTGCCAGCAGCGCCGGCGGGGACGTCAATGAGCAGTTCTTC. The V gene is TRBV28, the J gene TRBJ2-1, with a weak D call TRBD2 (6 bases). This CDR3 region has 14 residues. From germline, CDR1 is MDHEN and CDR2 SYDVKM. Trimming removed 6 bases at V and 6 bases at J, with 15 bases between.

CDR3 residues: CASNPATNEKLFF. CDR3 nucleotide sequence: TGTGCCAGCAACCCGGCAACTAATGAAAAACTGTTTTTT. The rearrangement uses TRBV7-9 and TRBJ1-4; D is unresolved. With 7 bases removed from V and 0 bases from J, the gap between germline ends came to 6 bases. Germline CDR1 is SEHNR and CDR2 is FQNEAQ (reference sequence). The CDR3 has 13 residues.

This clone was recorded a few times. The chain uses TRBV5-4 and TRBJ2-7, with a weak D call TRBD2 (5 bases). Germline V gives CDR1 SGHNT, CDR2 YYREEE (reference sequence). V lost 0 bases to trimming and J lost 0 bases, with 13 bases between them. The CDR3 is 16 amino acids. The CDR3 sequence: CASSLGGAESSYEQYF. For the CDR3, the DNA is TGTGCCAGCAGCTTGGGAGGAGCGGAGAGCTCCTACGAGCAGTACTTC.

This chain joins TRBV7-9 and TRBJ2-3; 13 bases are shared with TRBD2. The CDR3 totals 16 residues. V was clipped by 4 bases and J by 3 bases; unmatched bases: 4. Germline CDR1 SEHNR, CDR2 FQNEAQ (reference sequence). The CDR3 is CASSSGLAGVTDTQYF. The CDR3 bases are TGTGCCAGCAGCTCCGGACTAGCGGGGGTGACAGATACGCAGTATTTT.

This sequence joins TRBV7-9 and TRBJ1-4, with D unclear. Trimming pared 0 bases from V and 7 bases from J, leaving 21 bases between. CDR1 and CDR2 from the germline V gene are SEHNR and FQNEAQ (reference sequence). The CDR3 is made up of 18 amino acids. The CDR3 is CASSLALEGASGVEKLFF. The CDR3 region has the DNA TGTGCCAGCAGCTTAGCGCTTGAAGGAGCGAGCGGGGTTGAAAAACTGTTTTTT.

CDR3 coding DNA: TGCGCCAGCAGCACCGGACTAGCGGGGCCCCTCTACGAGCAGTACTTC. This translates into CASSTGLAGPLYEQYF. The chain recombines TRBV5-1 with TRBJ2-7, with 12 bases aligning to TRBD2. CDR3 size: 16 residues. After removal of 4 bases from V and 3 bases from J, the junction contained 8 bases not matched to a gene. CDR1 SGHRS and CDR2 YFSETQ come from the germline V gene.

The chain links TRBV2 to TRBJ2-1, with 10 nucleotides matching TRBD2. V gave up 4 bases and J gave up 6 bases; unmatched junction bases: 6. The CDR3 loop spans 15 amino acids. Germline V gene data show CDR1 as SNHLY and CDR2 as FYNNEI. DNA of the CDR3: TGTGCCAGCAGTGCGACAGCGGGAGGGGGCAATGAGCAGTTCTTC. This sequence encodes CASSATAGGGNEQFF.

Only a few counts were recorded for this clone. CDR3 bases: TGTGCCAGCAGAGAGGGCAGAAACACAGATACGCAGTATTTT. The encoded protein is CASREGRNTDTQYF. The V and J genes are TRBV6-1 and TRBJ2-3, with a tentative D call TRBD2 (5 bases). With 6 bases removed from V and 2 bases from J, the gap between germline ends came to 12 bases. Germline V gives CDR1 MNHNS, CDR2 SASEGT. This CDR3 spans 14 amino acids.

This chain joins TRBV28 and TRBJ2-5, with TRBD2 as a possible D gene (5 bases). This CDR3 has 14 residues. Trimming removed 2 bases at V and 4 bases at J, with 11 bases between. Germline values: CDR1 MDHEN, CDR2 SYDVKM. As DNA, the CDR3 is TGTGCCAGCAGTTTAACCGCTGGGAGAGAGACCCAGTACTTC. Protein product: CASSLTAGRETQYF.

The CDR3 region is CASSEFRTAGGMGYGANVLTF. DNA for the CDR3: TGTGCCAGCAGTGAATTTCGGACGGCCGGAGGAATGGGATATGGGGCCAACGTCCTGACTTTC. The chain carries TRBV2 and TRBJ2-6, with a weak D call TRBD2 (5 bases). Per germline, CDR1 SNHLY and CDR2 FYNNEI. V was shortened by 2 bases and J by 3 bases, with 26 bases between the two germline ends. This CDR3 contains 21 residues.